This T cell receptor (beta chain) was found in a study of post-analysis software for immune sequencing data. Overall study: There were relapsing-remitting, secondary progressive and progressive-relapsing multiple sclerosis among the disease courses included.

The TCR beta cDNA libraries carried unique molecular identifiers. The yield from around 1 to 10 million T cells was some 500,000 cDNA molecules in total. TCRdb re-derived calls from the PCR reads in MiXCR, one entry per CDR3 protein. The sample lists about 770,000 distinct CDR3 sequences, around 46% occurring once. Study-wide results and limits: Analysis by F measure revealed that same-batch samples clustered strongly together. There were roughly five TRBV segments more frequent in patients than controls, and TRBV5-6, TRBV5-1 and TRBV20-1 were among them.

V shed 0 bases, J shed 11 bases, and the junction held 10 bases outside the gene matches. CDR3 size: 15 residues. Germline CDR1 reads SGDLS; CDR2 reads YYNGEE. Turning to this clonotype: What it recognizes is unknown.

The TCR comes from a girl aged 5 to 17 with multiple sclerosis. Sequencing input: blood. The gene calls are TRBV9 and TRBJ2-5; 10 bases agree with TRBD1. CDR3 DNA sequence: TGTGCCAGCAGCGTAGTAGGGACAGGGGTTAATGAGCAGTACTTC. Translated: CASSVVGTGVNEQYF.